What follows are 25 T cell receptor beta chains derived from one specimen sequenced in a study of shared clonotypes between healthy human individuals (dated by TCRdb to about 2020). For the CD8 naive samples, CD45RO-negative cells were positively selected for CCR7, yielding a CD45RA+CCR7+ population from which TemRA cells were excluded. The library was obtained by the immunoSEQ multiplex PCR assay. The immuneACCESS repertoire file appears here via TCRdb, limited to in-frame rearrangements. These files lack a portion of the clones; in checked studies, under half of the deficit traces to unresolved V genes, and the cause of the others is not known. Counted in this sample were around 2.1 million clones; 85% to 95% of them appeared once. The biggest ten clones account for under 2% of the sample. The sequencing input was naive CD8+ T cells from PBMCs. Interpreted using the paper, the cell subset or site label stands for: CD45RA+CCR7+. These receptors were obtained from a man between 18 and 29 years old in good health. Some clones in this sample may be carry-over from other donors' samples.

Notes on this clone: The same CDR3 also results from other DNA sequences found in this sample. V gene TRBV7-8 combines with J gene TRBJ2-1; D might be TRBD1 (6 bases). Germline values: CDR1 SGHVS, CDR2 FQNEAQ. The CDR3 contains 13 residues. Deletions cut 3 bases from V and 4 bases from J, with 7 bases between. CDR3 region: CASSLDRYNEQFF. CDR3 DNA: TGTGCCAGCAGCTTGGACAGATACAATGAGCAGTTCTTC.

The rearrangement joins TRBV7-9 to TRBJ1-2; D gene uncertain. This CDR3 spans 13 amino acids. V was shortened by 5 bases and J by 4 bases, with 11 bases between the two germline ends. Germline lookup yields CDR1 SEHNR and CDR2 FQNEAQ (reference sequence). The CDR3 DNA reads as TGTGCCAGCAGCCCTCCTTTAGGCTATGGCTACACCTTC. It is translated as CASSPPLGYGYTF. The whole variable domain, remainder taken from reference TRBV7-9 and TRBJ1-2, is DTGVSQNPRHKITKRGQNVTFRCDPISEHNRLYWYRQTLGQGPEFLTYFQNEAQLEKSRLLSDRFSAERPKGSFSTLEIQRTEQGDSAMYLCASSPPLGYGYTFGSGTRLTVV.

As concerns this clone: At the DNA level, this CDR3 is encoded by other sequences in the same sample as well. V and J are TRBV5-6 and TRBJ2-7, with D possibly being TRBD1 or TRBD2 (5 bases each). The CDR3 totals 12 residues. V lost 4 bases, J lost 4 bases, and 9 bases lay in between. Germline V gene sequence: CDR1 SGHDT, CDR2 YYEEEE. In DNA, the CDR3 is TGTGCCAGCAGCCCTGGGGGATACGAGCAGTACTTC. This translates into CASSPGGYEQYF.

The CDR3 DNA sequence: TGTGCCAGCAGCGCTAACAGACAGGACCCCTCCTATGGCTACACCTTC. Amino acid sequence: CASSANRQDPSYGYTF. The chain links TRBV9 to TRBJ1-2; the D gene is possibly TRBD1 (6 bases). V dropped 3 bases and J dropped 4 bases, with 19 bases sitting between them. The CDR3 is 16 residues long. In germline, CDR1 is SGDLS, CDR2 YYNGEE.

The chain couples TRBV6-4 to TRBJ2-3; 10 bases align to TRBD2. The germline V gene encodes CDR1 MRHNA and CDR2 SNTAGT. V shed 5 bases, J shed 4 bases, and the junction held 3 bases outside the gene matches. There are 14 residues in the CDR3. CDR3 protein: CASSILAGADTQYF. For the CDR3, the DNA is TGTGCCAGCAGTATCCTAGCGGGGGCAGATACGCAGTATTTT.

V gene TRBV19 combines with J gene TRBJ2-7, with D possibly matching TRBD1 (5 bases). Germline CDR1 and CDR2: LNHDA and SQIVND (reference sequence). This CDR3 is 13 amino acids long. Trimming left V 8 bases short and J 4 bases short, with 15 bases between. CDR3 region: CASQRTDSYEQYF. The CDR3 nucleotides are TGTGCCAGTCAGAGAACCGACAGTTACGAGCAGTACTTC.

The chain combines TRBV7-6 with TRBJ1-6; D gene ambiguous. The V end was cut by 1 base, the J end by 0 bases, with 10 bases between. The germline gives CDR1 SGHVS, CDR2 FNYEAQ. This CDR3 is built from 17 residues. CDR3 nucleotides: TGTGCCAGCAGCTTAGAAAAGGAGAGCTCCTATAATTCACCCCTCCACTTT. It encodes CASSLEKESSYNSPLHF.

The gene calls are TRBV21-1 and TRBJ2-7; TRBD2, the table's D call, was not compared with the DNA. TRBV21-1 counts as a pseudogene. The CDR3 contains 16 residues. In nucleotides, the CDR3 is TGTGCCAGCAGCCAATCCAGGACTAGCGGAACCTACGAGCAGTACTTC. The encoded protein is CASSQSRTSGTYEQYF.

The gene calls are TRBV10-3 and TRBJ2-1; 13 bases line up with TRBD2. V dropped 5 bases and J dropped 0; count of bases not matched to a gene: 7. The germline CDR1 and CDR2 sequences are ENHRY and SYGVKD. This CDR3 has 18 amino acids. DNA for the CDR3: TGTGCCATCAGTCCCGGGACTAGCGGGAAGGGCTCCTACAATGAGCAGTTCTTC. As protein: CAISPGTSGKGSYNEQFF.

The CDR3 DNA is TGTGCCAGCAGTTTTTCGAAATGGATACAGGGCACCTTC. It encodes CASSFSKWIQGTF. This chain uses TRBV6-5 with TRBJ1-2, with D tentatively TRBD1 (6 bases). V shed 4 bases and J shed 13 bases, with 19 bases lying between them. Per the germline V gene, CDR1 is MNHEY and CDR2 is SVGAGI. The CDR3 has 13 amino acids.

Notes on this clone: The sample contains more than one DNA sequence encoding this CDR3. The rearrangement uses TRBV27 and TRBJ2-1; 7 bases match TRBD2. Trimming at V came to 2 bases and at J to 3 bases, leaving 4 bases not matched to a gene. The germline CDR1 and CDR2 sequences are MNHEY and SMNVEV (reference sequence). This CDR3 is 15 amino acids long. The CDR3 region is CASSLAGAGYNEQFF. For the CDR3, the DNA is TGTGCCAGCAGTTTAGCGGGAGCGGGCTACAATGAGCAGTTCTTC.

This CDR3 reads CSVEEGPGYTF. CDR3 nucleotide sequence: TGCAGCGTTGAAGAAGGGCCCGGCTACACCTTC. This chain connects TRBV29-1 to TRBJ1-2; D gene unclear. The CDR3 sequence is 11 residues long. Germline lookup yields CDR1 SQVTM and CDR2 ANQGSEA. The V end lost 0 bases, the J end lost 8 bases, and 7 bases lay between the germline ends.

The chain has TRBV6-5 and TRBJ1-1, with a weak D call TRBD1 (5 bases). Per germline, CDR1 MNHEY and CDR2 SVGAGI. The CDR3 is 13 residues long. Between the trimmed V and J ends, which lost 0 bases and 9 bases, there was a span of 11 bases. CDR3 nucleotides: TGTGCCAGCAGTTACTCGGCAGGGACTCAAGCTTTCTTT. Protein: CASSYSAGTQAFF.

As concerns this clone: The sample holds other DNA sequences that translate to the same CDR3. The V gene is TRBV4-3, the J gene TRBJ2-2, with no clear D. There are 15 residues in the CDR3. The germline V gene has CDR1 LGHNA and CDR2 YSLEER. Trimming cost V 1 base and J 0 bases, with 6 bases left between them. The CDR3 region is CASSQGSANTGELFF. CDR3 nucleotide sequence: TGCGCCAGCAGCCAAGGGAGCGCGAACACCGGGGAGCTGTTTTTT.

This chain uses TRBV29-1 with TRBJ2-2; D is uncertain. The germline V and J ends were trimmed by 3 bases and 2 bases, with 7 bases remaining between them. The CDR3 spans 13 residues. Germline V lookup: CDR1 SQVTM, CDR2 ANQGSEA. CDR3 sequence (DNA): TGCAGCGTTGACTTCCCCAACACCGGGGAGCTGTTTTTT. Amino acid sequence: CSVDFPNTGELFF.

The V gene is TRBV27, the J gene TRBJ1-2; the D gene is possibly TRBD1 (6 bases). CDR1 MNHEY and CDR2 SMNVEV come from the germline V gene (reference sequence). V lost 2 bases and J lost 8, with 12 bases in between. The CDR3 has 13 residues. Here the CDR3 reads CASSLGGGGGYTF. The CDR3 nucleotides are TGTGCCAGCAGTTTAGGTGGGGGCGGCGGCTACACCTTC.

With respect to this clone: Other DNA sequences of this sample code for an identical CDR3. The genes are TRBV15 and TRBJ2-7; D ambiguous. CDR3 length: 13 amino acids. Germline V gene lookup returns CDR1 LNHNV and CDR2 YYDKDF (reference sequence). Trimming stripped 3 bases from V and 4 bases from J, with 10 bases between. The CDR3 nucleotides read TGTGCCACCAGCAGGGTTTTTGGGTACGAGCAGTACTTC. This translates into CATSRVFGYEQYF.

The chain combines TRBV30 with TRBJ1-6; D gene ambiguous. The CDR3 extends over 14 amino acids. With 6 bases removed from V and 0 bases from J, the gap between germline ends came to 9 bases. The V gene's germline CDR1 is GTSNPN and CDR2 SVGIG (reference sequence). The DNA for the CDR3 is TGTGCCTGTGACATGAGCTCCTATAATTCACCCCTCCACTTT. Its protein is CACDMSSYNSPLHF.

A note on this clone: The sample contains more than one DNA sequence encoding this CDR3. The J gene is TRBJ1-1, the V gene TRBV27; D is undetermined. This CDR3 region has 14 residues. Trimming took 2 bases from V and 0 from J, leaving 7 bases between them. The V gene's germline CDR1 is MNHEY and CDR2 SMNVEV (reference sequence). The DNA for the CDR3 is TGTGCCAGCAGTTTAGGTCGGGTGAACACTGAAGCTTTCTTT. This translates into CASSLGRVNTEAFF.

The chain couples TRBV9 to TRBJ2-3; D is unclear. The germline gives CDR1 SGDLS, CDR2 YYNGEE. There are 15 residues in the CDR3. Trimming took off 0 bases at V and 7 bases at J, with 15 bases between the two ends. CDR3 nucleotides: TGTGCCAGCAGCGTAGGCCCCAGGATCGCAAATACGCAGTATTTT. This codes for CASSVGPRIANTQYF.

The chain uses TRBV6-5 and TRBJ1-2, with TRBD1 identical over 7 bases. V was pared by 5 bases and J by 7 bases, with 10 bases of the junction left unmatched. This CDR3 comprises 14 residues. Germline V gene sequence: CDR1 MNHEY, CDR2 SVGAGI. Written as DNA, the CDR3 is TGTGCCAGCAGTCACGGACAGGCGTCGGGTGGCTACACCTTC. Translation: CASSHGQASGGYTF.

The CDR3 region is CASSLSRELGEKLFF. In DNA form, the CDR3 reads TGTGCCAGCAGTTTAAGTAGGGAGCTGGGAGAAAAACTGTTTTTT. This chain links TRBV27 with TRBJ1-4; no clear D gene. This CDR3 has 15 residues. The germline gives CDR1 MNHEY, CDR2 SMNVEV (reference sequence). Trimming removed 2 bases from V and 8 bases from J, with 15 bases in between.

This clone is a singleton in its sample. The chain has TRBV29-1 and TRBJ1-5, with 9 bases matching TRBD1. After removal of 4 bases from V and 5 bases from J, the junction contained 9 bases not matched to a gene. The CDR3 contains 15 residues. Germline V CDR1 and CDR2: SQVTM, ANQGSEA. CDR3 nucleotides: TGCAGCGTTGGGGGACAGGGAGGGTATGATCAGCCCCAGCATTTT. This encodes CSVGGQGGYDQPQHF.

The table lists this clone with a few counts. The J gene is TRBJ1-1, the V gene TRBV4-1; TRBD1 aligns across 7 bases. Germline V gene data show CDR1 as MGHRA and CDR2 as YSYEKL. The CDR3 is made up of 16 amino acids. The V gene end was trimmed by 1 base and the J gene end by 0 bases; junction bases not matched to a gene: 5. CDR3 in DNA: TGCGCCAGCAGCCAAGTACAGACAGGGATGAACACTGAAGCTTTCTTT. Its protein is CASSQVQTGMNTEAFF.

V usage is TRBV7-9 and J usage is TRBJ2-7; D possibly corresponds to TRBD1 (6 bases). V lost 5 bases, J lost 3 bases, and 20 bases lay in between. The CDR3 contains 16 residues. Looked up from germline, CDR1 is SEHNR and CDR2 is FQNEAQ (reference sequence). The CDR3: CASSRLSGTTHYEQYF. The CDR3 DNA reads TGTGCCAGCAGCCGTTTGTCCGGGACAACCCACTACGAGCAGTACTTC.